This T cell receptor (beta chain) was found in a study of blood T cell repertoires in COVID-19. Authors' methods: Amplified reference gene primers provided the basis for estimating nucleated cell counts. Using immunoSEQ multiplex PCR, the repertoire was profiled, and TCRdb retains in-frame clones only, with some absent. Clone size and V and J calls were adopted from that table, with D and trimming inferred from the DNA. The sample holds approximately 91,000 clones; around 80% are singletons and the top ten take around 22%. The CDR3 spans 15 residues. V lost 6 bases to trimming and J lost 1 base; unmatched junction nucleotides: 9. Germline V gives CDR1 WSHSY, CDR2 SAAADI.

This sequence joins TRBV10-2 and TRBJ2-7; 7 positions agree with TRBD2. This clonotype was sampled from an older man with acute or convalescent COVID-19. The specimen was peripheral blood. The CDR3 bases are TGCGCCAGCAGGACATTGGGGGGAGGGTCCTACGAGCAGTACTTC. Translation: CASRTLGGGSYEQYF.